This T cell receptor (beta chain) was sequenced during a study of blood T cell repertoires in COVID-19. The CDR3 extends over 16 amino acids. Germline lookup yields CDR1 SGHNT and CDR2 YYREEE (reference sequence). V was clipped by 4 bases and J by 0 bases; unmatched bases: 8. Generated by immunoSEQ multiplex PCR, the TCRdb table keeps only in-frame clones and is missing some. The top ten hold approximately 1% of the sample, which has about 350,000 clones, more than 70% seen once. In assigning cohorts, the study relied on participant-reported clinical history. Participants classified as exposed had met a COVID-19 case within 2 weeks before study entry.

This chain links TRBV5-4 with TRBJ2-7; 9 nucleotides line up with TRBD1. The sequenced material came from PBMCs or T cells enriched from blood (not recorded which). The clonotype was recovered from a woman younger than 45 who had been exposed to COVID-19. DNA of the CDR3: TGTGCCAGCAGCACCGCGGGACAGGGTATCTCCTACGAGCAGTACTTC. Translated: CASSTAGQGISYEQYF.